One and the same sample provided the 13 T cell receptor beta chains below, sequenced in a study of early T cells in non-severe SARS-CoV-2 infection. TCRdb re-called the 5' RACE reads with MiXCR, one entry per CDR3 protein. The sample shows about 64,000 distinct CDR3 sequences, over 4.5% of them seen only once. Material for sequencing was whole blood. These TCRs come from an adult who was a healthcare worker with PCR-confirmed SARS-CoV-2 infection or an uninfected control (not recorded which).

This rearrangement joins TRBV20-1 to TRBJ2-7; weak D call: TRBD1 (6 bases). CDR1 is DFQATT, CDR2 SNEGSKA, per germline (reference sequence). The CDR3 sequence is 11 residues long. Trimming left V 5 bases short and J 10 bases short, with 15 bases between. CDR3 DNA: TGCAGTGCTCCGTATGACAGGATCCAGTACTTC. It translates to CSAPYDRIQYF.

This clonotype qualifies as medium-sized. The CDR3 reads CASNGLAGTDTQYF. For the CDR3, the DNA is TGTGCCAGCAATGGGCTAGCGGGCACAGATACGCAGTATTTT. The gene calls are TRBV9 and TRBJ2-3, with 7 bases aligning to TRBD2. From germline, CDR1 is SGDLS and CDR2 YYNGEE. The length of the CDR3 is 14 residues. V dropped 6 bases and J dropped 1; count of bases not matched to a gene: 5.

This clonotype occurred a few times. This chain's CDR3 is CASRTDRGGTEAFF. The CDR3 coding sequence is TGTGCCAGCAGGACGGACAGGGGAGGGACTGAAGCTTTCTTT. The chain joins TRBV6-4 to TRBJ1-1, with 9 positions matching TRBD1. Looked up from germline, CDR1 is MRHNA and CDR2 is SNTAGT. V lost 6 bases to trimming and J lost 5 bases; unmatched junction nucleotides: 7. This CDR3 has 14 residues.

This clonotype came up many times. V gene TRBV12-3 or TRBV12-4 combines with J gene TRBJ2-7; TRBD2 matches at 7 bases. This CDR3 spans 13 amino acids. The V gene end was trimmed by 3 bases and the J gene end by 3 bases; junction bases not matched to a gene: 2. CDR3 protein: CASSFGGFYEQYF. CDR3 sequence (DNA): TGTGCCAGCAGTTTCGGGGGGTTCTACGAGCAGTACTTC.

In its sample, this clonotype was seen many times. V usage is TRBV20-1 and J usage is TRBJ2-7; TRBD2 might be the D (5 bases). The CDR3 loop spans 14 amino acids. Per germline, CDR1 DFQATT and CDR2 SNEGSKA (reference sequence). Trimming left V 3 bases short and J 1 base short, with 13 bases between. CDR3 loop: CSASSGGGSYEQYF. The CDR3 nucleotides are TGCAGTGCTAGTTCCGGAGGCGGATCCTACGAGCAGTACTTC.

The V call is TRBV21-1, the J call TRBJ2-5. TRBV21-1 is tagged as a pseudogene. The CDR3 is made up of 17 amino acids. The CDR3 nucleotides are TGTGCCAGCAGCACTAAGAGGTGGCCGGCCTGCCCGGAGACCCAGTACTTC. It translates to CASSTKRWPACPETQYF.

This chain uses TRBV29-1 with TRBJ1-3, with D unresolved. The germline V and J ends were trimmed by 1 base and 1 base, with 5 bases remaining between them. The CDR3 is 13 residues long. Per the germline V gene, CDR1 is SQVTM and CDR2 is ANQGSEA. The CDR3 nucleotides are TGCAGCGTTGAAGGGGAATCTGGAAACACCATATATTTT. Translated, it gives CSVEGESGNTIYF.

The sample holds many counts of this clonotype. This chain connects TRBV7-2 to TRBJ2-4, with D hard to call. The CDR3 consists of 13 residues. The V gene lost 1 base and the J gene lost 6 bases, with 7 bases spanning the gap. Per germline, CDR1 SGHTA and CDR2 FQGNSA. CDR3 bases: TGTGCCAGCAGCTTAGGCTCCTCAAACATTCAGTACTTC. Translated: CASSLGSSNIQYF.

The V and J genes are TRBV11-2 and TRBJ2-1; possible D gene TRBD1, 6 bases. This CDR3 region has 18 residues. Germline V gene sequence: CDR1 SGHAT, CDR2 FQNNGV. Trimming removed 4 bases at V and 8 bases at J, with 27 bases between. The CDR3 coding sequence is TGTGCCAGCAGCTCTCGACAGGCCGCTCTGGGGGTTCGCGATGAGCAGTTCTTC. This codes for CASSSRQAALGVRDEQFF.

This clonotype was counted at least ten times. The genes are TRBV5-1 and TRBJ2-7; 8 positions match TRBD1. CDR1 is SGHRS and CDR2 is YFSETQ in the germline V gene. The CDR3 extends over 14 amino acids. Trimming took 4 bases from V and 6 from J; bases not matched to a gene: 9. The CDR3 sequence: CASSQSRGQGEQYF. CDR3 coding DNA: TGCGCCAGCAGCCAGTCCAGGGGGCAGGGCGAGCAGTACTTC. The entire variable domain, with the rest obtained from reference TRBV5-1 and TRBJ2-7, is as follows: KAGVTQTPRYLIKTRGQQVTLSCSPISGHRSVSWYQQTPGQGLQFLFEYFSETQRNKGNFPGRFSGRQFSNSRSEMNVSTLELGDSALYLCASSQSRGQGEQYFGPGTRLTVT.

The table lists this clonotype with a few counts. The rearrangement joins TRBV12-3 or TRBV12-4 to TRBJ2-5, with 9 bases that match TRBD2. The V gene end was trimmed by 3 bases and the J gene end by 2 bases; junction bases not matched to a gene: 4. This CDR3 contains 15 residues. CDR3 loop: CASSFSAGGQETQYF. CDR3 sequence (DNA): TGTGCCAGCAGTTTCTCCGCGGGAGGGCAAGAGACCCAGTACTTC.

This clonotype has only a few counts. CDR3 DNA: TGTGCCAGCAGTTTGTCACAGGGGGGATACTACGAGCAGTACTTC. Residues: CASSLSQGGYYEQYF. V and J are TRBV27 and TRBJ2-7; 8 nucleotides line up with TRBD1. V shed 3 bases, J shed 3 bases, and the junction held 7 bases outside the gene matches. The CDR3 consists of 15 residues. Germline V CDR1 and CDR2: MNHEY, SMNVEV (reference sequence).

The sample holds many counts of this clonotype. V usage is TRBV24-1 and J usage is TRBJ1-1; 7 bases fit TRBD1. Germline V lookup: CDR1 KGHDR, CDR2 SFDVKD. This CDR3 is 15 amino acids long. The V segment lost 4 bases and the J segment 6 bases; nucleotides outside the gene matches: 10. As DNA, the CDR3 is TGTGCCACCAGTGACAGAGACAGGGACTATCCTGAAGCTTTCTTT. This sequence encodes CATSDRDRDYPEAFF.